The entry below gives a single T cell receptor (beta chain) sequence along with its context. This clonotype was counted many times. It lacks a known antigen. No base quality values were provided; no much bigger clone lies one nucleotide off. Interpreted using the paper, the time point label stands for: newly diagnosed GD, antithyroid drugs for less than 3 months. For both TCR sequencing and RNA sequencing, RNA was extracted from PBMCs in TRIzol. The diagnosis of Graves' disease followed American Thyroid Association guidelines. The patients came from an endocrinology department in Xi'an, China. Each patient gave 7 to 9.5 milliliters of peripheral blood, collected in an EDTA anticoagulant tube. PBMCs were isolated by Ficoll Paque Plus density gradient separation without further T cell sorting. RNA quality was checked with an Agilent 2100 Bioanalyzer and agarose gel, and concentration with a NanoDrop 2000.

V is cut back by 8 bases and J by 3 bases, with 4 bases in the junction unmatched. Including the terminal cysteine and phenylalanine, the CDR3 comprises 13 residues. Only CDR3 DNA remains: 39 bases, in frame from the first base. CDR1 MDHEN and CDR2 SYDVKM were looked up in the germline V gene. This entry is derived from a study of regulatory T cells in long-lasting Graves disease (dated by TCRdb to the early 2020s). With regard to the full study: Antithyroid drugs had been taken for less than 3 months by newly diagnosed Graves' disease patients. Patients with persistent Graves' disease were compared with patients with newly diagnosed Graves' disease using TCR sequencing and RNA sequencing of peripheral blood. The study took place in China and was registered as a clinical trial. TCR sequencing covered some 13 persistent and approximately 20 newly diagnosed Graves' disease patients, some 33 samples in total. Overall results and qualifications from the work: A larger number of public clonotypes was shared among persistent patients (approximately 2,500) than among newly diagnosed patients (around 870). Compared with newly diagnosed patients, persistent Graves' disease patients had lower TCR Shannon entropy and fewer highly expanded clones, which suggests clonal expansion. Sequencing and analysis were restricted to the TCR beta chain. As a limitation, the authors acknowledged that the small sample size may reduce accuracy. Because the primary lesion, thyroid tissue, could not be accessed, the study looked at peripheral blood alone. Persistent disease showed preferential use of TRBV28, TRBJ1-2 and TRBJ2-5, whereas newly diagnosed disease favored TRBV20-1 and TRBJ2-1.

The library was prepared using multiplex PCR. The sequencer was an Illumina HiSeq 4000. TCR beta libraries were built with iRepertoire HTBI primers and Arm-PCR amplification of CDR3 regions. PCR products were gel purified before sequencing. The authors processed their data as follows. Gene usage analysis of CDR3 amino acid clonotypes used the 55 to 80 TRBV and 14 to 15 TRBJ segments found across samples. COPE and FqMerger were used to merge filtered high-quality paired reads into contigs. BLAST was used to align contigs to IMGT TRBV, TRBD and TRBJ reference genes, and CDR3 was defined according to IMGT. Any clonotype with a frequency above 0.1% was counted as a highly expanded clone. Repertoire diversity was measured by Shannon entropy, and V-J evenness by the Gini coefficient. A clonotype found in more than one individual was treated as public. Using fastp trimming at Q25 and MiXCR clonotype assembly, TCRdb reanalyzed the public sequencing data and kept in-frame beta chains. Each CDR3 protein gets just one entry, which takes the most common genes and DNA from the rows behind it. TCRdb, rather than the study authors, made the V and J calls. This sample lists some 320,000 distinct CDR3 sequences; about 18% were detected once. The top ten clones comprise approximately 35% of the sample.

The material was peripheral blood mononuclear cells (PBMCs), obtained at new diagnosis, from a patient treated with antithyroid drugs. This receptor chain uses TRBV28 and TRBJ2-4, with 7 bases matching TRBD1. This TCR was sampled from a female donor with Graves disease. The CDR3 region reads CASRGGGKNIQYF. The nucleotide sequence reads as follows: TGTGCCAGCCGAGGGGGCGGCAAAAACATTCAGTACTTC.